These 21 T cell receptor beta chains originate from one sample sequenced in a study of T-cell memory formation after mild COVID-19. From the 5' RACE reads, TCRdb called clonotypes with MiXCR, one entry per CDR3 protein. The repertoire includes around 250,000 distinct CDR3 sequences, around 15% of them detected once, and around 23% sits in the top ten. What was sequenced was PBMCs or a T cell subset sorted from them (not recorded which). All receptors derive from a man younger than 30 who had mild COVID-19 (a few samples of this study predate the infection). Cell type and time point are not known.

The V and J genes are TRBV6-2 or TRBV6-3 and TRBJ2-4, with TRBD2 identical over 11 bases. J gave up 1 base and V 7 bases, and 9 bases lay outside the gene matches. Germline V gene sequence: CDR1 MNHEY, CDR2 SVGEGT. The CDR3 is 17 residues long. The CDR3 reads CASTPGLAELAKNIQYF. The CDR3 DNA is TGTGCCAGCACACCGGGACTAGCGGAATTGGCCAAAAACATTCAGTACTTC.

This clonotype was detected only a few times. V gene TRBV20-1 combines with J gene TRBJ2-7; 7 bases match TRBD1. CDR1 is DFQATT and CDR2 is SNEGSKA in the germline V gene (reference sequence). V lost 1 base, J lost 0 bases, and 6 bases stayed unmatched. The CDR3 has 15 residues. CDR3 amino acids: CSARGAGTASYEQYF. CDR3 DNA: TGCAGTGCTAGAGGAGCCGGGACAGCCTCCTACGAGCAGTACTTC.

This clonotype was counted a few times. The chain joins TRBV4-1 to TRBJ1-2, with a weak D call TRBD1 (5 bases). The V end lost 1 base, the J end lost 10 bases, and 19 bases lay between the germline ends. Germline values: CDR1 MGHRA, CDR2 YSYEKL. CDR3 length: 15 residues. The CDR3 region has the DNA TGCGCCAGCAGCCAAGTCTCCCTGGGGCCCGGCGACTACACCTTC. Translated, it gives CASSQVSLGPGDYTF.

This clonotype was detected only once. V and J are TRBV7-2 and TRBJ2-7; the D gene is possibly TRBD1 (5 bases). The CDR3 has 14 amino acids. V shed 5 bases and J shed 5 bases, with 16 bases lying between them. CDR1 and CDR2 (germline): SGHTA, FQGNSA. CDR3 nucleotide sequence: TGTGCCAGCAGCAAGACGTCAGGGCCCCACGAGCAGTACTTC. This encodes CASSKTSGPHEQYF.

This rearrangement joins TRBV7-3 to TRBJ2-5; tentatively, D is TRBD2 (7 bases). Germline loops: CDR1 SGHTA, CDR2 FQGTGA. V dropped 2 bases and J dropped 4 bases, with 14 bases sitting between them. The CDR3 has 15 amino acids. CDR3 bases: TGTGCCAGCAGCTTAGCGGGGGCCCTCAGAGAGACCCAGTACTTC. Protein sequence: CASSLAGALRETQYF.

In this sample, this clonotype turned up a few times. CDR3 protein: CASSSTLVSAQAFF. The CDR3 nucleotides read TGTGCCAGCAGCTCGACTCTGGTGTCAGCCCAAGCTTTCTTT. The genes are TRBV7-9 and TRBJ1-1; no reliable D call. The CDR3 is made up of 14 amino acids. V dropped 4 bases and J dropped 9 bases, with 18 bases sitting between them. From germline, CDR1 is SEHNR and CDR2 FQNEAQ (reference sequence).

This chain links TRBV5-1 with TRBJ2-1; D may correspond to TRBD1 or TRBD2 (5 bases each). The CDR3 is 14 amino acids. In germline, CDR1 is SGHRS, CDR2 YFSETQ. The V end lost 2 bases, the J end lost 9 bases, and 15 bases lay between the germline ends. The CDR3 is CASSFMGRLGEQFF. The CDR3 bases are TGCGCCAGCAGCTTTATGGGACGCCTCGGTGAGCAGTTCTTC.

The chain couples TRBV28 to TRBJ2-3, with TRBD1 as a possible D gene (6 bases). V was shortened by 5 bases and J by 8 bases, with 14 bases between the two germline ends. Per germline, CDR1 MDHEN and CDR2 SYDVKM. The CDR3 sequence is 13 residues long. This CDR3 reads CASSTTGFGTQYF. CDR3 DNA: TGTGCCAGCAGTACCACAGGGTTTGGTACGCAGTATTTT.

The chain links TRBV5-1 to TRBJ1-4; no clear D gene. With 0 bases removed from V and 7 bases from J, the gap between germline ends came to 13 bases. From germline, CDR1 is SGHRS and CDR2 YFSETQ. The length of the CDR3 is 15 residues. For the CDR3, the DNA is TGCGCCAGCAGCTTGGCCGGGTCCGGCGGTGAAAAACTGTTTTTT. Translating it yields CASSLAGSGGEKLFF. Full variable domain (missing parts from reference TRBV5-1 and TRBJ1-4): KAGVTQTPRYLIKTRGQQVTLSCSPISGHRSVSWYQQTPGQGLQFLFEYFSETQRNKGNFPGRFSGRQFSNSRSEMNVSTLELGDSALYLCASSLAGSGGEKLFFGSGTQLSVL.

The chain uses TRBV7-9 and TRBJ2-3; TRBD2 aligns across 8 bases. Looked up from germline, CDR1 is SEHNR and CDR2 is FQNEAQ (reference sequence). The V and J ends lost 2 bases and 2 bases, in that order; junction bases with no gene match: 6. The CDR3 runs 16 residues. Here the CDR3 reads CASSLWRGAFTDTQYF. CDR3 nucleotides: TGTGCCAGCAGCTTATGGCGGGGGGCCTTCACAGATACGCAGTATTTT.

This clonotype was detected only a few times. The chain uses TRBV5-1 and TRBJ2-3; TRBD2 matches 10 bases. V was clipped by 1 base and J by 6 bases; unmatched bases: 5. The CDR3 extends over 15 amino acids. Germline assignment: CDR1 SGHRS and CDR2 YFSETQ. CDR3 amino acids: CASSLTSGASDTQYF. The CDR3 DNA reads TGCGCCAGCAGCTTGACTAGCGGGGCATCCGATACGCAGTATTTT. Using reference TRBV5-1 and TRBJ2-3 for the parts outside the CDR3, the full variable domain is KAGVTQTPRYLIKTRGQQVTLSCSPISGHRSVSWYQQTPGQGLQFLFEYFSETQRNKGNFPGRFSGRQFSNSRSEMNVSTLELGDSALYLCASSLTSGASDTQYFGPGTRLTVL.

V and J are TRBV11-2 and TRBJ1-2, with 7 bases lining up with TRBD1. The CDR3 consists of 15 residues. Losses at the gene ends were 1 base for V and 8 bases for J; bases not matched to a gene: 10. CDR1 is SGHAT, CDR2 FQNNGV, per germline. CDR3 sequence: CASSLVGGWAKGYTF. The CDR3 region has the DNA TGTGCCAGCAGCTTAGTAGGGGGCTGGGCGAAAGGCTACACCTTC.

This clonotype was counted only a few times. J is TRBJ2-2 and V is TRBV5-6; D not resolved. The CDR3 contains 12 residues. Per germline, CDR1 SGHDT and CDR2 YYEEEE. V dropped 2 bases and J dropped 11 bases, with 10 bases sitting between them. CDR3 bases: TGTGCCAGCAGCTTCGGACCCCTCGAGCTGTTTTTT. Its translation is CASSFGPLELFF. Using reference TRBV5-6 and TRBJ2-2 for the parts outside the CDR3, the full variable domain is DAGVTQSPTHLIKTRGQQVTLRCSPKSGHDTVSWYQQALGQGPQFIFQYYEEEERQRGNFPDRFSGHQFPNYSSELNVNALLLGDSALYLCASSFGPLELFFGEGSRLTVL.

CDR3 amino acids: CASSLMDKLYEQYF. The CDR3 bases are TGTGCCAGCAGTTTAATGGACAAGCTCTACGAGCAGTACTTC. The rearrangement links TRBV27 to TRBJ2-7, with D tentatively TRBD1 (5 bases). With 2 bases removed from V and 3 bases from J, the gap between germline ends came to 11 bases. The CDR3 covers 14 residues. Germline values: CDR1 MNHEY, CDR2 SMNVEV (reference sequence).

This clonotype has more than one count but fewer than ten. An end of the junction differs from the germline gene, which may be a read error. The J gene is TRBJ2-3, the V gene TRBV5-1, with D uncertain. The CDR3 has 12 amino acids. Germline assignment: CDR1 SGHRS and CDR2 YFSETQ. The CDR3: CAGSDNTDTQYF. In DNA form, the CDR3 reads TGCGCCGGCAGCGATAACACAGATACGCAGTATTTT.

The CDR3 DNA is TGTGCCATCAGTCGTACTTACAGGGGCAGAGAGAACACTGAAGCTTTCTTT. It specifies CAISRTYRGRENTEAFF. This chain links TRBV10-3 with TRBJ1-1; TRBD1 matches 7 bases. This CDR3 region has 17 residues. Germline loops: CDR1 ENHRY, CDR2 SYGVKD. V was pared by 5 bases and J by 1 base, with 13 bases of the junction left unmatched.

J is TRBJ1-5 and V is TRBV7-8, with 9 bases fitting TRBD1. This CDR3 region has 14 residues. Trimming at V came to 5 bases and at J to 9 bases, leaving 8 bases not matched to a gene. Looked up from germline, CDR1 is SGHVS and CDR2 is FQNEAQ. For the CDR3, the DNA is TGTGCCAGCAGCCTCCGGACAGGGGAGTGGCCCCAGCATTTT. It encodes CASSLRTGEWPQHF.

CDR3 amino acids: CASSSRRGSYTF. CDR3 in DNA: TGTGCCAGCAGCTCCCGGAGAGGAAGCTACACCTTC. The V call is TRBV7-3, the J call TRBJ1-2; D not resolved. V shed 4 bases and J shed 9 bases, with 12 bases lying between them. CDR3 size: 12 residues. CDR1 and CDR2 (germline): SGHTA, FQGTGA.

This chain uses TRBV20-1 with TRBJ2-5; possibly TRBD1 or TRBD2 for D (6 bases each). V lost 2 bases, J lost 5 bases, and 9 bases lay in between. Germline V gene lookup returns CDR1 DFQATT and CDR2 SNEGSKA (reference sequence). The CDR3 is made up of 12 amino acids. Here the CDR3 reads CSARQGRETQYF. CDR3 DNA: TGCAGTGCTAGACAGGGGAGGGAGACCCAGTACTTC.

This clonotype was recorded a few times. The chain carries TRBV30 and TRBJ2-2; 7 bases match TRBD2. V shed 4 bases, J shed 8 bases, and the junction held 4 bases outside the gene matches. Germline V CDR1 and CDR2: GTSNPN, SVGIG (reference sequence). The CDR3 sequence is 12 residues long. In DNA, the CDR3 is TGTGCCTGGAATCGCGGGGGAGGGGAGCTGTTTTTT. As protein: CAWNRGGGELFF.

This clonotype appeared a few times. The chain recombines TRBV5-1 with TRBJ2-5; tentatively, D is TRBD2 (6 bases). V lost 4 bases and J 0 bases, leaving 13 bases between the germline ends. The CDR3 contains 15 residues. Germline values: CDR1 SGHRS, CDR2 YFSETQ. The CDR3 here is CASSAAAGHQETQYF. CDR3 sequence (DNA): TGCGCCAGCAGCGCCGCAGCGGGTCACCAAGAGACCCAGTACTTC.